This T cell receptor (beta chain) was found in a study of Ad26.COV2.S vaccination and SARS-CoV-2 variants. The treatment is: about 20 received Ad26.COV2.S at low or high dose, single or two shots; about 5 received placebo; per-sample allocation not given. Sampling took place 63 days after the first vaccine or placebo injection. On this clone: Antigen unknown.

Findings of the study overall: Placebo and vaccine recipients had non-spike TCR breadth that was similar.

Deletions cut 2 bases from V and 4 bases from J, with 10 bases between. The CDR3 consists of 13 residues. Per the germline V gene, CDR1 is SQVTM and CDR2 is ANQGSEA. Using immunoSEQ multiplex PCR, the repertoire was profiled, and TCRdb retains in-frame clones only, with some absent. This sample carries roughly 400,000 clones, roughly 90% of them seen once, and the ten largest clones take around 1.8%. This chain connects TRBV29-1 to TRBJ2-3; maybe TRBD2 (6 bases). The source material was peripheral blood, sampled in a trial of Ad26.COV2.S vaccine versus placebo. The sequence came from a person aged 18-65 years who received the Ad26.COV2.S COVID-19 vaccine or a placebo. Here the CDR3 reads CSVERGSSDTQYF. Here the CDR3 DNA reads TGCAGCGTTGAACGGGGGTCTTCAGATACGCAGTATTTT.